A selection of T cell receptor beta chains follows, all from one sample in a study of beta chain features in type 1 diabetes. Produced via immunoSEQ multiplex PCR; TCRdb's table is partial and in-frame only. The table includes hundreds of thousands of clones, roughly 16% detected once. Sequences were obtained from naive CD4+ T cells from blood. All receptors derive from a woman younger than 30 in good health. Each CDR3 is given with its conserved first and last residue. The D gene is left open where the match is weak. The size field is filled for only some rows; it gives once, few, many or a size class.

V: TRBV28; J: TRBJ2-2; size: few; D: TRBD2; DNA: TGTGCCAGCAGTTGGGTCGGGCTAGCGGGACCGAACACCGGGGAGCTGTTTTTT; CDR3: CASSWVGLAGPNTGELFF
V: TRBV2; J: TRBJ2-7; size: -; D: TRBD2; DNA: TGTGCCAGCAGTGTTAATAGCGGGAGGGTCAGCGAGCAGTACTTC; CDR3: CASSVNSGRVSEQYF
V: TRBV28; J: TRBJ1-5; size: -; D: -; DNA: TGTGCCAGCAGACTCGGGACGGGGAATCAGCCCCAGCATTTT; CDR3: CASRLGTGNQPQHF
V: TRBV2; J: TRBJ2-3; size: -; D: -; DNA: TGTGCCAGCAGTGGGGCCTCTAGCGTCGTCACAGATACGCAGTATTTT; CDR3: CASSGASSVVTDTQYF
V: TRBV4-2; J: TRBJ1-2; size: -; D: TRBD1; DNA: TGTGCCAGCAGCCAAGGGACAGGGCTTTCCGGCTACACCTTC; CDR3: CASSQGTGLSGYTF
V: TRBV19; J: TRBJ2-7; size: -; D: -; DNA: TGTGCCAGTAGTCTCGGTACGGGCAGGAACTACGAGCAGTACTTC; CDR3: CASSLGTGRNYEQYF
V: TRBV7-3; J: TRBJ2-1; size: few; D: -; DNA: TGTGCCAGCAGCTCAGGGGCTGAGCAGTTCTTC; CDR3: CASSSGAEQFF
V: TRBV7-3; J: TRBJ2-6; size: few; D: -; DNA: TGTGCCAGCAGCTTACTAGCGTCTGGGGCCAACGTCCTGACTTTC; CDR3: CASSLLASGANVLTF
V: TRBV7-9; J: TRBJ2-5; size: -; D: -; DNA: TGTGCCAGCAGCTTAGTAGGACAGGGAGGGAAAGAGACCCAGTACTTC; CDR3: CASSLVGQGGKETQYF
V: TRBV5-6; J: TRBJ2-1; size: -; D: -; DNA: TGTGCCAGCAGCAACGAAGGCTCCTACAATGAGCAGTTCTTC; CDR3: CASSNEGSYNEQFF
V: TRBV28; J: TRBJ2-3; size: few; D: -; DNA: TGTGCCAGCAGTTTAGGCGATACGCAGTATTTT; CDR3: CASSLGDTQYF
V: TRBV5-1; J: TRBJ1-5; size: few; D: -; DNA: TGCGCCAGCAGCTTGTTATCGGGGCAGCCCCAGCATTTT; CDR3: CASSLLSGQPQHF
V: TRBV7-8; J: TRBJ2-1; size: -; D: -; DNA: TGTGCCAGCAGCTTAGCTCGCCTGAGCTCCTACAATGAGCAGTTCTTC; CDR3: CASSLARLSSYNEQFF
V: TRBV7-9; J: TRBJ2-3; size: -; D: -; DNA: TGTGCCAGCAGCTTAGTAGTATTTCGCGCGGATCCCCACACAGATACGCAGTATTTT; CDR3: CASSLVVFRADPHTDTQYF
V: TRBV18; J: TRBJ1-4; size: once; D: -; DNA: TGTGCCAGCTCACGTAAGGGGGCAACTAATGAAAAACTGTTTTTT; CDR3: CASSRKGATNEKLFF
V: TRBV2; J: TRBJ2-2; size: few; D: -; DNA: TGTGCCAGCAGTTCCGGCTCCGGGGAGCTGTTTTTT; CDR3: CASSSGSGELFF
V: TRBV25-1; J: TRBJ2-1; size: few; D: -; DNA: TGTGCCAGCAGTGAATCGGGGTTACACAATGAGCAGTTCTTC; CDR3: CASSESGLHNEQFF
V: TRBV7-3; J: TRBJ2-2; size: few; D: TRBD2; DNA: TGTGCCAGCAGCTTAGCCCCCGCGGGAGGGAACACCGGGGAGCTGTTTTTT; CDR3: CASSLAPAGGNTGELFF
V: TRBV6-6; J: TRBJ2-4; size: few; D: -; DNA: TGTGCCAGCAGTACCCCCCTTATAGCCAAAAACATTCAGTACTTC; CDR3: CASSTPLIAKNIQYF
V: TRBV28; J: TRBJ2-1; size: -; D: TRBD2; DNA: TGTGCCAGCAGTTTGGGACTAGCGGGAGGGCTCTACAATGAGCAGTTCTTC; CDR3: CASSLGLAGGLYNEQFF
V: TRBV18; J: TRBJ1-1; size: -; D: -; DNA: TGTGCCAGCTCACCTTATAGCCCGAACACTGAAGCTTTCTTT; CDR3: CASSPYSPNTEAFF
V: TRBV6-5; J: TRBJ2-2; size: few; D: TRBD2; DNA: TGTGCCGTGGGACTAGCGGTCACCGGGGAGCTGTTTTTT; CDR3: CAVGLAVTGELFF
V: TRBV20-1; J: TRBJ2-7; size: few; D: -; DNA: TGCAGTGCTGCCCGGTTGGGGGAGCAGTACTTC; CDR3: CSAARLGEQYF
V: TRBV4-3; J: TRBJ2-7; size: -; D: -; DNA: TGCGCCAGCAGCCAAGACGGGACATATGACGAGCAGTACTTC; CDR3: CASSQDGTYDEQYF
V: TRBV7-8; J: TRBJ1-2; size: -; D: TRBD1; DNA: TGTGCCAGCAGCCCGACAGGGGGCGGCTATGGCTACACCTTC; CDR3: CASSPTGGGYGYTF
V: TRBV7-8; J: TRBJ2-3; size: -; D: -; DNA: TGTGCCAGCAGCTTATCCCTGTATGGCGGCGCAGATACGCAGTATTTT; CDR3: CASSLSLYGGADTQYF
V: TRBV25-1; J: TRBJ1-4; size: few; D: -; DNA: TGTGCCAGCAGTGAATCGGGGGATGAAAAACTGTTTTTT; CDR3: CASSESGDEKLFF
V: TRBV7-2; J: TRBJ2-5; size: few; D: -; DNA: TGTGCCAGCAGCTACCACTGGGGGGTAGAGACCCAGTACTTC; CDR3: CASSYHWGVETQYF
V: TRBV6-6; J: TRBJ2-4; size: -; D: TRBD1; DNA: TGTGCCAGCAGTTACTCGACAGGGATAAACATTCAGTACTTC; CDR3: CASSYSTGINIQYF
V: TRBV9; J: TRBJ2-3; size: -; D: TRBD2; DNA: TGTGCCAGCAGCGTAGTAGGGACTAGCGGGGAAGATACGCAGTATTTT; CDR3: CASSVVGTSGEDTQYF
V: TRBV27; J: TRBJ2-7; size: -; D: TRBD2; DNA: TGTGCCAGCAGTTCCGGACTAGCGGGGGCCTACGAGCAGTACTTC; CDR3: CASSSGLAGAYEQYF
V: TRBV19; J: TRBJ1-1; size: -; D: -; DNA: TGTGCCAGTAGTCCGACAGTCATGAACACTGAAGCTTTCTTT; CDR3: CASSPTVMNTEAFF
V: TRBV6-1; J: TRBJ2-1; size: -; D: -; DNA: TGTGCCAGCAGTTCCACTAGCCCCTCCTACAATGAGCAGTTCTTC; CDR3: CASSSTSPSYNEQFF
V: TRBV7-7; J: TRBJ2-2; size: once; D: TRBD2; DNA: TGTGCTAGCAGCCCACTAGCGGGAGAGTACGGGGAGCTGTTTTTT; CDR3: CASSPLAGEYGELFF
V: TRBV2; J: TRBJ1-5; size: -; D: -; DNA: TGTGCCAGCAGTGGGGCCCCAGCGAGCAATCAGCCCCAGCATTTT; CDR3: CASSGAPASNQPQHF
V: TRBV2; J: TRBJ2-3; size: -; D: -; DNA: TGTGCCAGCAGCCTTCGGGAGTCTCCAGATACGCAGTATTTT; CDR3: CASSLRESPDTQYF
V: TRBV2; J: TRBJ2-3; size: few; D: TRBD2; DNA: TGTGCCAGCAGTGCTAGGACTAGCGGTGGGACAGATACGCAGTATTTT; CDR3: CASSARTSGGTDTQYF
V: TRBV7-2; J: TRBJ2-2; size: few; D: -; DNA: TGTGCCAGCAGCTTAGACAGAACCGGGGAGCTGTTTTTT; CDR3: CASSLDRTGELFF
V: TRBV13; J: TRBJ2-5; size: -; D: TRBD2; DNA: TGTGCCAGCAGCCCCCCTCCGGGGGGGGCCGACCAAGAGACCCAGTACTTC; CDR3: CASSPPPGGADQETQYF
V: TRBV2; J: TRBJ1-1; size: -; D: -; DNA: TGTGCCAGCAGTGAACGGGCAGGGAACACTGAAGCTTTCTTT; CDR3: CASSERAGNTEAFF
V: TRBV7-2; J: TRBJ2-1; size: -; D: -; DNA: TGTGCCAGCAGCCGACAAAACAGGGCTGAAGTTTCCTACAATGAGCAGTTCTTC; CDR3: CASSRQNRAEVSYNEQFF